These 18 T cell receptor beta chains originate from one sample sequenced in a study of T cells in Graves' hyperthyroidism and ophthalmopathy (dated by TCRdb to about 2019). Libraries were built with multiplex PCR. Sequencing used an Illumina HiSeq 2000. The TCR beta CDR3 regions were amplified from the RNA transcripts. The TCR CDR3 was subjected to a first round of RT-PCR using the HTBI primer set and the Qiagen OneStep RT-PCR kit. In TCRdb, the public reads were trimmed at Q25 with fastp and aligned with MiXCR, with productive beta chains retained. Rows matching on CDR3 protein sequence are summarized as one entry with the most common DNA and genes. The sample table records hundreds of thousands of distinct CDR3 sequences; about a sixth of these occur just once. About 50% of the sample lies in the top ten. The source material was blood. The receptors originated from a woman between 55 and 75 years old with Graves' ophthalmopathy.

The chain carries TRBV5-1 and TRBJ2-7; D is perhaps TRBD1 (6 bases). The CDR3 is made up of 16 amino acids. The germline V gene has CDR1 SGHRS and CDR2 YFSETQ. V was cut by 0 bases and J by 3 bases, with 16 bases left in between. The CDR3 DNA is TGCGCCAGCAGCTTGGGAATGACAGGCACCTACTACGAGCAGTACTTC. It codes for CASSLGMTGTYYEQYF. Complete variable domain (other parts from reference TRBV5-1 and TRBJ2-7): KAGVTQTPRYLIKTRGQQVTLSCSPISGHRSVSWYQQTPGQGLQFLFEYFSETQRNKGNFPGRFSGRQFSNSRSEMNVSTLELGDSALYLCASSLGMTGTYYEQYFGPGTRLTVT.

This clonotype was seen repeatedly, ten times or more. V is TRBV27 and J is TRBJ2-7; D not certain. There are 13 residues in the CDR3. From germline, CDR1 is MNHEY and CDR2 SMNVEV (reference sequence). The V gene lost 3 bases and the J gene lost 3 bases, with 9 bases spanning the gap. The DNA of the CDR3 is TGTGCCAGCAGTTTGTGGGGTAACTACGAGCAGTACTTC. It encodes CASSLWGNYEQYF.

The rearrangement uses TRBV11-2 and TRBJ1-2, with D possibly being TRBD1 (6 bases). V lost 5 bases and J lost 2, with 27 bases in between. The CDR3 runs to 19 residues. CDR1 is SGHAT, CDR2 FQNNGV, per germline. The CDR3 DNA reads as TGTGCCAGCAGCCCTAGCGTCCGGGGGCCTGAGCTACCAAACTATGGCTACACCTTC. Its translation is CASSPSVRGPELPNYGYTF.

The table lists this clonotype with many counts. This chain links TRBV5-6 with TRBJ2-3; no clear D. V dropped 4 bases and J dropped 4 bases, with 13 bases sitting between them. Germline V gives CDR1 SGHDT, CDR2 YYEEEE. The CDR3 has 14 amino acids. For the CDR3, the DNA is TGTGCCAGCAGCGCCTATACTGGGGCAGATACGCAGTATTTT. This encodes CASSAYTGADTQYF.

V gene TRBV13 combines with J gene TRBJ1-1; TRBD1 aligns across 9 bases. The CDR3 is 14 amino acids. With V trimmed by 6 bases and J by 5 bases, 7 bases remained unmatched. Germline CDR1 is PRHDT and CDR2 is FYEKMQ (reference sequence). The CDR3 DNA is TGTGCCAGCAGTTTCAGACAGGGGGGGACTGAAGCTTTCTTT. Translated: CASSFRQGGTEAFF.

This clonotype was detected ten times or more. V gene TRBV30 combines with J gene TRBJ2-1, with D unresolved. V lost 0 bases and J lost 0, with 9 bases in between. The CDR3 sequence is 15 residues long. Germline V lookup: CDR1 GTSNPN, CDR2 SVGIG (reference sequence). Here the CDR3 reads CAWSVYGVSYNEQFF. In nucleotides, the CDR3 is TGTGCCTGGAGTGTATACGGCGTCTCCTACAATGAGCAGTTCTTC.

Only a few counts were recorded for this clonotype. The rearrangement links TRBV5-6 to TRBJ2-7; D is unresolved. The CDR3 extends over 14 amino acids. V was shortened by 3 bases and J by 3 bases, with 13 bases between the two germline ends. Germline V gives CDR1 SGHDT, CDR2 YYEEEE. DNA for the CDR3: TGTGCCAGCAGCTCCGGTGGTACCATCTACGAGCAGTACTTC. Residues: CASSSGGTIYEQYF. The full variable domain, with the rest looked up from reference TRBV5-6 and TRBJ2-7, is DAGVTQSPTHLIKTRGQQVTLRCSPKSGHDTVSWYQQALGQGPQFIFQYYEEEERQRGNFPDRFSGHQFPNYSSELNVNALLLGDSALYLCASSSGGTIYEQYFGPGTRLTVT.

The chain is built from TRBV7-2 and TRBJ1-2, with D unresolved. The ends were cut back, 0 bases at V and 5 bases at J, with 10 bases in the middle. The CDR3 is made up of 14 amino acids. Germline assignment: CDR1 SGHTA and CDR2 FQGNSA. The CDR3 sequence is CASSLAVLAYGYTF. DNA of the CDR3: TGTGCCAGCAGCTTAGCGGTCTTGGCGTATGGCTACACCTTC.

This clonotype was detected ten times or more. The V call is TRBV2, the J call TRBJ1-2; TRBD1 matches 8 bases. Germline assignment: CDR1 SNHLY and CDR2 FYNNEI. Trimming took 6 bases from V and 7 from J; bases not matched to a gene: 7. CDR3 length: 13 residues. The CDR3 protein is CASRDREYAGYTF. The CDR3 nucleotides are TGTGCCAGCAGGGACAGGGAATATGCTGGCTACACCTTC.

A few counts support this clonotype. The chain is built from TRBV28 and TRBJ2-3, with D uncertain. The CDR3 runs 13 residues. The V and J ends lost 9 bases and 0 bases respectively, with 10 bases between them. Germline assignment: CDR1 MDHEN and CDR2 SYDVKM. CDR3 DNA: TGTGCCAGTTGTGGTTGGAGCACAGATACGCAGTATTTT. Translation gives CASCGWSTDTQYF.

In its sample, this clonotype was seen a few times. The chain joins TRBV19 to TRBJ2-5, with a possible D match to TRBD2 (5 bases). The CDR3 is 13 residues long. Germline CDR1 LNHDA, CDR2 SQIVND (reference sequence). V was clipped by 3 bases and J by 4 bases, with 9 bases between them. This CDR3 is CASSMRVVETQYF. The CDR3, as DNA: TGTGCCAGTAGTATGCGGGTGGTAGAGACCCAGTACTTC.

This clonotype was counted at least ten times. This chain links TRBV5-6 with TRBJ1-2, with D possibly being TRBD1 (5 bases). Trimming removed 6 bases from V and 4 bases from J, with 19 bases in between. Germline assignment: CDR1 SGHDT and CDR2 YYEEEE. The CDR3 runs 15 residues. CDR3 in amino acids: CASIAWGSQPYGYTF. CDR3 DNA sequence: TGTGCCAGCATCGCCTGGGGGTCACAACCCTATGGCTACACCTTC. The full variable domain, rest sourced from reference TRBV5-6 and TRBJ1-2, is DAGVTQSPTHLIKTRGQQVTLRCSPKSGHDTVSWYQQALGQGPQFIFQYYEEEERQRGNFPDRFSGHQFPNYSSELNVNALLLGDSALYLCASIAWGSQPYGYTFGSGTRLTVV.

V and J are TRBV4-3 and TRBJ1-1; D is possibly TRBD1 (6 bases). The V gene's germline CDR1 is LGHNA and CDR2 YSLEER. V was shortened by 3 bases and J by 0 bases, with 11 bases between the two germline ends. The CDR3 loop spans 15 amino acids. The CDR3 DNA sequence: TGCGCCAGCAGCCAGGGGGCCCGTATGAACACTGAAGCTTTCTTT. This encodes CASSQGARMNTEAFF.

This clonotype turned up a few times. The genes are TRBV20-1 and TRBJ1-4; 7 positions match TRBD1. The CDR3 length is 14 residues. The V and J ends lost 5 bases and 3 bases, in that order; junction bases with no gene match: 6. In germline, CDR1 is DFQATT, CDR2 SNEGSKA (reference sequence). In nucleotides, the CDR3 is TGCAGTGCTCGGCAGACAGGGTCTAATGAAAAACTGTTTTTT. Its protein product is CSARQTGSNEKLFF.

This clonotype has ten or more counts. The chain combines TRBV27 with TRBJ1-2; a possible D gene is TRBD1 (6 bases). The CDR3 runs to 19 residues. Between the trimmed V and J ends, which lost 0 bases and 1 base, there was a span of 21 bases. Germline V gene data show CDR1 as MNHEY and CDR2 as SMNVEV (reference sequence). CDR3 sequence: CASSLSKLRDKENNYGYTF. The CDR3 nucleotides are TGTGCCAGCAGTTTATCTAAACTCCGGGACAAAGAGAATAACTATGGCTACACCTTC.

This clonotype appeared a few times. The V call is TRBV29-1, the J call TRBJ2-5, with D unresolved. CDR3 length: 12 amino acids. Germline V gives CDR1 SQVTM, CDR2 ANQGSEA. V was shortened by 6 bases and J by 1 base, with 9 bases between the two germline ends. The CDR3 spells CSVRAPQETQYF. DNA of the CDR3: TGCAGCGTCCGGGCCCCCCAAGAGACCCAGTACTTC.

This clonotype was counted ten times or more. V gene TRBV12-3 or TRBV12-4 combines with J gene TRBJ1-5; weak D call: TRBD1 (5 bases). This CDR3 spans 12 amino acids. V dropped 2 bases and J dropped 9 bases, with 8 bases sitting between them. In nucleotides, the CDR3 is TGTGCCAGCAGTTTACCAGGGATGCCCCAGCATTTT. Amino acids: CASSLPGMPQHF.

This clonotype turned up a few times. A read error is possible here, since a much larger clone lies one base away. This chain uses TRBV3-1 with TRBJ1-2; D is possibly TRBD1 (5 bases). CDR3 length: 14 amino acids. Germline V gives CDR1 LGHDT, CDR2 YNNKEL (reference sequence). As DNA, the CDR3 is TGTACCAGCAGCCAAGTCGTAGGGGCAGATGGCTACACCTTC. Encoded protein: CTSSQVVGADGYTF.